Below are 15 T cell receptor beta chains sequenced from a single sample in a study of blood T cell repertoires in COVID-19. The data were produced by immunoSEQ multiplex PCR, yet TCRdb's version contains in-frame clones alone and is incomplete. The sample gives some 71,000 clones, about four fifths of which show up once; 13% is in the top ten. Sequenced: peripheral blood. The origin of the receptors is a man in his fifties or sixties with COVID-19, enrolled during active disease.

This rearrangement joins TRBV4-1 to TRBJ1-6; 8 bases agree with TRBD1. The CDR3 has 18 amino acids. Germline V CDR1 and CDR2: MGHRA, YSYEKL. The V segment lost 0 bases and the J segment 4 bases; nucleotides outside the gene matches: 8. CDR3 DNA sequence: TGCGCCAGCAGCCAAGAGAGGACAGGGAGGGGTTATAATTCACCCCTCCACTTT. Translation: CASSQERTGRGYNSPLHF.

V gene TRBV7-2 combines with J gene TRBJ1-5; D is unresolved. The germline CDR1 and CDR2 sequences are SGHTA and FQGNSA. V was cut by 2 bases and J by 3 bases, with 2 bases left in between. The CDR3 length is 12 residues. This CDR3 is CASSLYNQPQHF. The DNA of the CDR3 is TGTGCCAGCAGCTTATACAATCAGCCCCAGCATTTT. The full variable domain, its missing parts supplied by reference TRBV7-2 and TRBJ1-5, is GAGVSQSPSNKVTEKGKDVELRCDPISGHTALYWYRQSLGQGLEFLIYFQGNSAPDKSGLPSDRFSAERTGGSVSTLTIQRTQQEDSAVYLCASSLYNQPQHFGDGTRLSIL.

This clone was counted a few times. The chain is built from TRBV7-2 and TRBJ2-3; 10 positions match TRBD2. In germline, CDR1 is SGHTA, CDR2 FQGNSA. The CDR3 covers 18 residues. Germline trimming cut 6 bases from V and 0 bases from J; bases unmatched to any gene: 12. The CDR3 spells CASRGGLAGAISTDTQYF. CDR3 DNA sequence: TGTGCCAGCAGGGGCGGCCTAGCGGGGGCTATAAGCACAGATACGCAGTATTTT. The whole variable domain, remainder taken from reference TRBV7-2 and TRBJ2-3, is GAGVSQSPSNKVTEKGKDVELRCDPISGHTALYWYRQSLGQGLEFLIYFQGNSAPDKSGLPSDRFSAERTGGSVSTLTIQRTQQEDSAVYLCASRGGLAGAISTDTQYFGPGTRLTVL.

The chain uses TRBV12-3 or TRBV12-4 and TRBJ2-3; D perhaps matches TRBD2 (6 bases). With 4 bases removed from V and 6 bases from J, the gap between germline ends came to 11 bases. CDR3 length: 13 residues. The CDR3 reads CASSWVSGDTQYF. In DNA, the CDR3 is TGTGCCAGCAGTTGGGTTAGCGGTGATACGCAGTATTTT.

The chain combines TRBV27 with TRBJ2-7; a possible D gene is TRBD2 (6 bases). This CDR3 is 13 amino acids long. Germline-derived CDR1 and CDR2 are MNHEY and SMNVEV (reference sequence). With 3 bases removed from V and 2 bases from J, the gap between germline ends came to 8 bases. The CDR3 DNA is TGTGCCAGCAGTTTGCGGGGCACCTACGAGCAGTACTTC. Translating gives CASSLRGTYEQYF.

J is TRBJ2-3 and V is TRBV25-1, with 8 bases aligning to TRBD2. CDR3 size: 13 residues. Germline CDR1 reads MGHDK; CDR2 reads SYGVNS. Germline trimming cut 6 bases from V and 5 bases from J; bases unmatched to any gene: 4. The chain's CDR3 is CASRRGAEDTQYF. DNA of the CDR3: TGTGCCAGCAGGCGGGGGGCCGAAGATACGCAGTATTTT. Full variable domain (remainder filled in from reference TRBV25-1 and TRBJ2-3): EADIYQTPRYLVIGTGKKITLECSQTMGHDKMYWYQQDPGMELHLIHYSYGVNSTEKGDLSSESTVSRIRTEHFPLTLESARPSHTSQYLCASRRGAEDTQYFGPGTRLTVL.

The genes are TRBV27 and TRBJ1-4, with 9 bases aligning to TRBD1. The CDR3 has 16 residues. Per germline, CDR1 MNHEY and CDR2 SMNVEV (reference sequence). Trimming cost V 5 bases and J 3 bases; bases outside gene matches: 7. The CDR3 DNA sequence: TGTGCCAGCAGTCCGCCGGGACAGGGATCTAATGAAAAACTGTTTTTT. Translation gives CASSPPGQGSNEKLFF.

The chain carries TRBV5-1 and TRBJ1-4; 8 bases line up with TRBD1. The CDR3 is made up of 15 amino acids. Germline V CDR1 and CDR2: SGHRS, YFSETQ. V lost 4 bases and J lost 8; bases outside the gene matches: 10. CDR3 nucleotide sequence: TGCGCCAGCAGCCGCGGACAGGGTGAATACGAAAAACTGTTTTTT. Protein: CASSRGQGEYEKLFF.

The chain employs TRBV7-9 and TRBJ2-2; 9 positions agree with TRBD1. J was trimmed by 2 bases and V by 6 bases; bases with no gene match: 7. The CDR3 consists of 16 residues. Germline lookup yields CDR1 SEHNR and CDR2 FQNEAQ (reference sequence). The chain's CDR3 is CASRLDRGYNTGELFF. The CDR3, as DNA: TGTGCCAGCAGATTGGACAGGGGATACAACACCGGGGAGCTGTTTTTT.

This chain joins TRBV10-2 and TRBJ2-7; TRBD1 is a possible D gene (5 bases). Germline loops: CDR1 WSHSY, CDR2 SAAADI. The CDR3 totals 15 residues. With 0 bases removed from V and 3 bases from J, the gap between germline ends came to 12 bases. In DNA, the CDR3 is TGCGCCAGCAGTGAGTCTGGGGCGCCTATCTACGAGCAGTACTTC. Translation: CASSESGAPIYEQYF.

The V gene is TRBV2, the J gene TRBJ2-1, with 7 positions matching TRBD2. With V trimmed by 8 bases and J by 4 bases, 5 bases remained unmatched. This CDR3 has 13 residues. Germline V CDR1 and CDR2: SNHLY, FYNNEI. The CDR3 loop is CASLSGAYNEQFF. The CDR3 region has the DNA TGTGCCAGCCTAAGCGGGGCTTACAATGAGCAGTTCTTC.

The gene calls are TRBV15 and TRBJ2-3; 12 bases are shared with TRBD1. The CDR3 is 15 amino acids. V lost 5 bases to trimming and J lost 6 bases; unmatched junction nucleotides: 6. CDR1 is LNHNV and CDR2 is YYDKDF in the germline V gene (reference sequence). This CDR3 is CATSAGQGARDTQYF. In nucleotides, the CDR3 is TGTGCCACCAGCGCGGGACAGGGGGCGCGCGATACGCAGTATTTT. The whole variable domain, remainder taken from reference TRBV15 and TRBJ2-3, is DAMVIQNPRYQVTQFGKPVTLSCSQTLNHNVMYWYQQKSSQAPKLLFHYYDKDFNNEADTPDNFQSRRPNTSFCFLDIRSPGLGDTAMYLCATSAGQGARDTQYFGPGTRLTVL.

Written as DNA, the CDR3 is TGTGCCAGCAGCCGGAATGAAAAACTGTTTTTT. This encodes CASSRNEKLFF. The V call is TRBV12-3 or TRBV12-4, the J call TRBJ1-4; D gene ambiguous. The V end was cut by 6 bases, the J end by 5 bases, with 4 bases between. The CDR3 sequence is 11 residues long.

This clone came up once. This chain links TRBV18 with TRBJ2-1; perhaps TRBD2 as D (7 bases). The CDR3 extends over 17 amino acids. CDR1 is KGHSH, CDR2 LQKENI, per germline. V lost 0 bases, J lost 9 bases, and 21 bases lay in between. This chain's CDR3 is CASSPPGLIGGASEQFF. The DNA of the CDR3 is TGTGCCAGCTCACCACCGGGCCTTATTGGGGGGGCCAGTGAGCAGTTCTTC.

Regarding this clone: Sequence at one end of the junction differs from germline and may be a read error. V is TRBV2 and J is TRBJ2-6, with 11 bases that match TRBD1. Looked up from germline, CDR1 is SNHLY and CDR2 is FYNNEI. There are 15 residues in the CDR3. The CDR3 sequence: CASSYPGQGVNVLTF. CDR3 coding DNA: TGTGCCAGCAGTTACCCGGGACAGGGGGTCAACGTCCTGACTTTC.